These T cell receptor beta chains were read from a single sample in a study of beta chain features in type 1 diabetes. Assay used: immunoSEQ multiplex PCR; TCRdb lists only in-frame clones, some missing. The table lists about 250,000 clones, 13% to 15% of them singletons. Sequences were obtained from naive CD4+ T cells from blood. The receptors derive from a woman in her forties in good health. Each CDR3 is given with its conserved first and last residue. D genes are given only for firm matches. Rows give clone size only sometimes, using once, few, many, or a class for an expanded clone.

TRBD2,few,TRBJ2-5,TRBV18,TGTGCCAGCTCACCTCCAGCGGGGGAACAAGAGACCCAGTACTTC,CASSPPAGEQETQYF
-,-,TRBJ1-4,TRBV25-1,TGTGCCAGCAGTTCAAATGAAAAACTGTTTTTT,CASSSNEKLFF
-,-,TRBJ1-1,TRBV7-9,TGTGCCAGCAGCCCTATTCCGGGACAGAACACTGAAGCTTTCTTT,CASSPIPGQNTEAFF
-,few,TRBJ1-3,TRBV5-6,TGTGCCAGCAGCTTGAACCCGGGGAAGGCTGGAAACACCATATATTTT,CASSLNPGKAGNTIYF
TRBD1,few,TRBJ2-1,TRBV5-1,TGCGCCAGCAGCTTAACAGGGGGCGTCAACAATGAGCAGTTCTTC,CASSLTGGVNNEQFF
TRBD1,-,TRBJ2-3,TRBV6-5,TGTGCCAGCAGTAAGACAGGGTCGCAAGATACGCAGTATTTT,CASSKTGSQDTQYF
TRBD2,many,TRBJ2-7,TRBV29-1,TGCAGCGTTGGGACTAGGTACGAGCAGTACTTC,CSVGTRYEQYF
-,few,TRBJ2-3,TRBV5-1,TGCGCCAGCAGCACAGGACAGAAACTGACAGATACGCAGTATTTT,CASSTGQKLTDTQYF
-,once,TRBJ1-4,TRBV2,TGTGCCAGCAGTGAGACTCTCTCATCGGGTACGAAGGAAAAACTGTTTTTT,CASSETLSSGTKEKLFF
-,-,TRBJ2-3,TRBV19,TGTGCCAGTAGTAACAGGGTGGCAGATACGCAGTATTTT,CASSNRVADTQYF
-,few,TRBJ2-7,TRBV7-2,TGTGCCAGCAGCTTAGACGACAGCATCTACGAGCAGTACTTC,CASSLDDSIYEQYF
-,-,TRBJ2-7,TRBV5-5,TGTGCCAGCAGCTTGGCCTCTAGGGGGTCCTACGAGCAGTACTTC,CASSLASRGSYEQYF
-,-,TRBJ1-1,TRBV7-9,TGTGCCAGCAGCTTGCTGGACAGCCAGAACACTGAAGCTTTCTTT,CASSLLDSQNTEAFF
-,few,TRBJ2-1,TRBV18,TGTGCCAGCTCACCGGACAGTAATGAGCAGTTCTTC,CASSPDSNEQFF
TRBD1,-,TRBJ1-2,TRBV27,TGTGCCAGCAGTGACCCCGGACAGGCCTCTCCTTATGGCTACACCTTC,CASSDPGQASPYGYTF
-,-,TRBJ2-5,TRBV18,TGTGCCAGCTCTCCCGGGACACGACAAGAGACCCAGTACTTC,CASSPGTRQETQYF
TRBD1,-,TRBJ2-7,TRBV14,TGTGCCAGCAGCCAAGTGCGGACAGGGAAAACAACCTACGAGCAGTACTTC,CASSQVRTGKTTYEQYF
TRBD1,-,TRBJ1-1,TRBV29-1,TGCAGCGCACGACAGGGGCCATTAACTGAAGCTTTCTTT,CSARQGPLTEAFF
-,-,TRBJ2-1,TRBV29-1,TGCAGCGTTGGGGATCTAGGGAGCTCCTACAATGAGCAGTTCTTC,CSVGDLGSSYNEQFF
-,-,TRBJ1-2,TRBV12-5,TGTGCTAGTGGTGAAACTCCCGAACTGGGGACTGATGGCTACACCTTC,CASGETPELGTDGYTF
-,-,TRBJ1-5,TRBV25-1,TGTGCCAGCAGTGAGACAGCTAGCAATCAGCCCCAGCATTTT,CASSETASNQPQHF
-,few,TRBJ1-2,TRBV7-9,TGTGCCAGCAGCTTAGGTCGCCAGGGCTCCTATGGCTACACCTTC,CASSLGRQGSYGYTF
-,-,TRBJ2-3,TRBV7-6,TGTGCCAGCAGCTTAGCGTGGGGGGGCACAGATACGCAGTATTTT,CASSLAWGGTDTQYF
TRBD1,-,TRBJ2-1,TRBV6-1,TGTGCCAGCAGTGCGGCGACAGGGCTGGGAAATAATGAGCAGTTCTTC,CASSAATGLGNNEQFF
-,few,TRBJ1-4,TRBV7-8,TGTGCCAGCAGATCAGGCGGGCCCACCCCGGGCGGAAAACTGTTTTTT,CASRSGGPTPGGKLFF
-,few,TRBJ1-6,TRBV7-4,TGTGCCAGCAGCTTAGTGGCCGCGGTACTCCAATCACCCCTCCACTTT,CASSLVAAVLQSPLHF
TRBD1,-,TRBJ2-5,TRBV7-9,TGTGCCAGCACCTTACAGGGGGCGGGGGAGACCCAGTACTTC,CASTLQGAGETQYF
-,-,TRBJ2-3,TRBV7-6,TGTGCCAGCAGCTCTATGCCCCTCACCGATACGCAGTATTTT,CASSSMPLTDTQYF
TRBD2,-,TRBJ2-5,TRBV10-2,TGCGCCAGCCTAGCGGCGGGGGGAGAGACCCAGTACTTC,CASLAAGGETQYF
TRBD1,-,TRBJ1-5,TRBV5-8,TGTGCCAGCAGCTTGACAGGGGCCCATCAGCCCCAGCATTTT,CASSLTGAHQPQHF
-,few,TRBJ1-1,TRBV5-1,TGCGCCAGCAGCCACCGGACTGCCACTGAAGCTTTCTTT,CASSHRTATEAFF
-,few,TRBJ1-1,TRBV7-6,TGTGCCAGCAGCTTAGAAAGGGGCACTGAAGCTTTCTTT,CASSLERGTEAFF
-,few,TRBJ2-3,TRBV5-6,TGTGCCAGCAGCCCGGGTAACAAAGATACGCAGTATTTT,CASSPGNKDTQYF
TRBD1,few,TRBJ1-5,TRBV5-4,TGTGCCAGCAGCCCAGGGGGCGGCAATCAGCCCCAGCATTTT,CASSPGGGNQPQHF
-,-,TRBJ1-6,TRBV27,TGTGCCAGCAGCAATAAACGACGACAGCTTAATTCACCCCTCCACTTT,CASSNKRRQLNSPLHF
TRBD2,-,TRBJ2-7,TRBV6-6,TGTGCCAGCAGTCGTAGCGGGGGCTCCTACGAGCAGTACTTC,CASSRSGGSYEQYF
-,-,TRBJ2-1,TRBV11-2,TGTGCCAGCAGCCCTTCCTACAATGAGCAGTTCTTC,CASSPSYNEQFF
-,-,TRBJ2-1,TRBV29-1,TGCAGCGCGAGGGCAGCGTACAATGAGCAGTTCTTC,CSARAAYNEQFF
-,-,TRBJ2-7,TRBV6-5,TGTGCCAGCAGTTACTCCACCCCGGGAAACACCTACGAGCAGTACTTC,CASSYSTPGNTYEQYF
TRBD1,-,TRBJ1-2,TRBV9,TGTGCCAGAAGAAGGACCGGGACAGACAAAACTCCCAACTATGGCTACACCTTC,CARRRTGTDKTPNYGYTF
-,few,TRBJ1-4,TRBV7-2,TGTGCCAGCAGCTTGAGACAGATCGCAACTAATGAAAAACTGTTTTTT,CASSLRQIATNEKLFF
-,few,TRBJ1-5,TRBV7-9,TGTGCCAGCAGAGTCCAGCAGGGTTTTGACAATCAGCCCCAGCATTTT,CASRVQQGFDNQPQHF
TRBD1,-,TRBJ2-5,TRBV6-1,TGTGCCAGCAGGGGGACAGGGAGGGAGACCCAGTACTTC,CASRGTGRETQYF
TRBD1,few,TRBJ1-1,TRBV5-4,TGTGCCAGCAGCTTGGGGTGGACAGGGGCGCCTGAAGCTTTCTTT,CASSLGWTGAPEAFF
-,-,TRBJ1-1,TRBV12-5,TGTGCTAGTGGTTTGCACGAGGCAGCTGAAGCTTTCTTT,CASGLHEAAEAFF
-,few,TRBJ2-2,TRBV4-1,TGCGCCAGCAGCCAAGATTTCAGGGCCGGGGAGCTGTTTTTT,CASSQDFRAGELFF
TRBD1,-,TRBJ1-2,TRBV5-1,TGCGCCAGCAGCCGAGCGGCAGGGGGCCTCTATGGCTACACCTTC,CASSRAAGGLYGYTF
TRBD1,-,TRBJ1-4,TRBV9,TGTGCCAGCAGTGACAGGGTGAATGAAAAACTGTTTTTT,CASSDRVNEKLFF
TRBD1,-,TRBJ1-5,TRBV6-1,TGTGCCAGCAGTGCCCGACAGGGACAGCCCCAGCATTTT,CASSARQGQPQHF
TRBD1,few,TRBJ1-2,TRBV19,TGTGGCTCCGTTAGGACAGGGGACTATGGCTACACCTTC,CGSVRTGDYGYTF
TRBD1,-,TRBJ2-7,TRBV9,TGTGCCAGCAGCGCAGGGGGAGACAGTCGCGAGCAGTACTTC,CASSAGGDSREQYF
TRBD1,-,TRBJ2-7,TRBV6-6,TGTGCCAGCAGTGCCGGGACAGGGACCTACGAGCAGTACTTC,CASSAGTGTYEQYF
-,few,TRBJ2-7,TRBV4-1,TGCGCCAGCAGCCAACCCCGAACCCGGGGCGAGCAGTACTTC,CASSQPRTRGEQYF
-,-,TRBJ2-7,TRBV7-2,TGTGCCAGCAGCCCTCAGGCAAGGGGAAATTCCTACGAGCAGTACTTC,CASSPQARGNSYEQYF